These 29 T cell receptor beta chains came from one sample sequenced in a study of a mutant IDH1 vaccine in newly diagnosed glioma. For these TCRs, the target antigens are not known. The time point denotes: week 23, last vaccination. Every vaccination contained 300 ug of the mutant IDH1 20-mer peptide and was paired with topical imiquimod. Here immunoSEQ multiplex PCR was the method, and the copy in TCRdb shows in-frame clones only, minus some. This sample has roughly 50,000 clones; approximately 78% occur once, and the top ten carry 7.5% to 10%. Specimen: PBMCs, collected from a glioma patient whose treatment included an IDH1 peptide vaccine. The receptors shown here come from a woman in her forties with glioma. Some clones in this sample may be carry-over from other donors' samples.

The chain joins TRBV9 to TRBJ1-5, with a tentative D call TRBD1 (6 bases). The germline V gene encodes CDR1 SGDLS and CDR2 YYNGEE. Trimming left V 0 bases short and J 7 bases short, with 14 bases between. CDR3 length: 15 amino acids. Here the CDR3 DNA reads TGTGCCAGCAGCGTAGGAGGGGGGGTTGTCCAGCCCCAGCATTTT. Translating gives CASSVGGGVVQPQHF.

The J gene is TRBJ1-6, the V gene TRBV6-4, with D unclear. V gave up 5 bases and J gave up 9 bases, with 14 bases separating them. Per germline, CDR1 MRHNA and CDR2 SNTAGT. The CDR3 has 14 residues. CDR3 in amino acids: CASSPNGFGSPLHF. For the CDR3, the DNA is TGTGCCAGCAGTCCCAACGGGTTTGGTTCACCCCTCCACTTT.

V and J are TRBV6-6 and TRBJ1-1; 7 positions agree with TRBD1. CDR3 size: 15 residues. The V gene end was trimmed by 10 bases and the J gene end by 5 bases; junction bases not matched to a gene: 16. Germline CDR1 MNHNY, CDR2 SVGAGI (reference sequence). The CDR3, as DNA: TGTGCCACCGACGACACACCAGGGGGTGCGACTGAAGCTTTCTTT. Its protein product is CATDDTPGGATEAFF.

This clone was detected only a few times. This chain connects TRBV30 to TRBJ1-1; D is undetermined. Germline V gives CDR1 GTSNPN, CDR2 SVGIG (reference sequence). The CDR3 has 11 amino acids. Deletions cut 3 bases from V and 4 bases from J, with 6 bases between. The CDR3 spells CAWSPGTEAFF. CDR3 nucleotides: TGTGCCTGGAGCCCAGGCACTGAAGCTTTCTTT.

This chain uses TRBV10-3 with TRBJ2-7; TRBD2 is a possible D gene (6 bases). Deletions cut 0 bases from V and 0 bases from J, with 15 bases between. Germline lookup yields CDR1 ENHRY and CDR2 SYGVKD. The CDR3 has 17 amino acids. The CDR3 region has the DNA TGTGCCATCAGTGAGTCGGAGGAGGGCGTGAGCTCCTACGAGCAGTACTTC. This codes for CAISESEEGVSSYEQYF.

This clone turned up a few times. The chain is built from TRBV7-3 and TRBJ1-1, with a weak D call TRBD1 (5 bases). The CDR3 covers 14 residues. V shed 4 bases and J shed 3 bases, with 12 bases lying between them. In germline, CDR1 is SGHTA, CDR2 FQGTGA. As DNA, the CDR3 is TGTGCCAGCAGCTCGACCGGGGGGGACACTGAAGCTTTCTTT. Protein product: CASSSTGGDTEAFF.

The rearrangement uses TRBV19 and TRBJ1-5; no clear D gene. The CDR3 has 15 amino acids. Germline V gene data show CDR1 as LNHDA and CDR2 as SQIVND (reference sequence). The V and J ends lost 5 bases and 4 bases respectively, with 15 bases between them. The CDR3 here is CASSSRNLGNQPQHF. Written as DNA, the CDR3 is TGTGCCAGTAGTTCCAGGAACCTAGGGAATCAGCCCCAGCATTTT.

The J gene is TRBJ2-1, the V gene TRBV4-1, with TRBD2 matching 15 bases. The germline CDR1 and CDR2 sequences are MGHRA and YSYEKL. The V segment lost 1 base and the J segment 4 bases; nucleotides outside the gene matches: 8. The CDR3 covers 19 residues. The CDR3 DNA follows: TGCGCCAGCAGCCAAGGGGGACTAGCGGGGGGCACCGGGTACAATGAGCAGTTCTTC. Protein sequence: CASSQGGLAGGTGYNEQFF.

This clone is termed medium-sized (0.01 to 0.1%). V usage is TRBV25-1 and J usage is TRBJ2-5, with D possibly TRBD2 on 6 matching bases. V lost 2 bases and J 2 bases, leaving 6 bases between the germline ends. CDR1 is MGHDK, CDR2 SYGVNS, per germline. The CDR3 consists of 13 residues. CDR3: CASSERGQETQYF. CDR3 DNA sequence: TGTGCCAGCAGTGAACGGGGGCAAGAGACCCAGTACTTC.

The chain carries TRBV19 and TRBJ2-7, with TRBD1 matching over 11 bases. Per the germline V gene, CDR1 is LNHDA and CDR2 is SQIVND (reference sequence). This CDR3 comprises 13 residues. V lost 8 bases, J lost 7 bases, and 7 bases stayed unmatched. CDR3 DNA sequence: TGTGCCAGTGAGGGACAGGGGGATGGGGAGCAGTACTTC. Its translation: CASEGQGDGEQYF.

V is TRBV6-6 and J is TRBJ1-2, with TRBD1 matching 7 bases. The CDR3 covers 12 residues. The J segment lost 4 bases and the V segment lost 10 bases, leaving 6 bases of the junction unmatched. In germline, CDR1 is MNHNY, CDR2 SVGAGI (reference sequence). CDR3 region: CATDRSSYGYTF. CDR3 coding DNA: TGTGCCACGGACAGGTCATCCTATGGCTACACCTTC.

The chain is built from TRBV19 and TRBJ1-3, with 12 bases aligning to TRBD1. The CDR3 runs to 18 residues. Per germline, CDR1 LNHDA and CDR2 SQIVND (reference sequence). After removal of 9 bases from V and 3 bases from J, the junction contained 15 bases not matched to a gene. The CDR3 sequence: CASRGRDRGRLDGNTIYF. In nucleotides, the CDR3 is TGTGCCAGCCGCGGGCGGGACAGGGGGCGCTTGGATGGAAACACCATATATTTT. The full variable domain, its missing parts supplied by reference TRBV19 and TRBJ1-3, is DGGITQSPKYLFRKEGQNVTLSCEQNLNHDAMYWYRQDPGQGLRLIYYSQIVNDFQKGDIAEGYSVSREKKESFPLTVTSAQKNPTAFYLCASRGRDRGRLDGNTIYFGEGSWLTVV.

The V and J genes are TRBV7-2 and TRBJ2-2; 7 nucleotides match TRBD2. The CDR3 extends over 16 amino acids. Per germline, CDR1 SGHTA and CDR2 FQGNSA. Trimming cost V 5 bases and J 7 bases; bases outside gene matches: 13. This chain's CDR3 is CASSPRLARSSGELFF. Here the CDR3 DNA reads TGTGCCAGCAGCCCCAGACTAGCAAGGTCGAGCGGGGAGCTGTTTTTT.

The chain couples TRBV14 to TRBJ1-1; D unresolved. The V gene's germline CDR1 is SGHDN and CDR2 FVKESK. V dropped 0 bases and J dropped 2 bases, with 10 bases sitting between them. The CDR3 loop spans 15 amino acids. DNA of the CDR3: TGTGCCAGCAGCCAAGAAGTCGAGGTAAACACTGAAGCTTTCTTT. Its translation is CASSQEVEVNTEAFF.

The V and J genes are TRBV19 and TRBJ2-5, with D perhaps being TRBD1 or TRBD2 (6 bases each). The CDR3 runs to 14 residues. Per the germline V gene, CDR1 is LNHDA and CDR2 is SQIVND (reference sequence). V dropped 7 bases and J dropped 3 bases, with 15 bases sitting between them. CDR3 amino acids: CASTQWGAEETQYF. The CDR3 coding sequence is TGTGCCAGTACCCAATGGGGGGCTGAAGAGACCCAGTACTTC.

The chain employs TRBV5-1 and TRBJ2-7; possible D gene TRBD1, 6 bases. CDR3 length: 15 amino acids. CDR1 and CDR2 (germline): SGHRS, YFSETQ. V lost 1 base and J lost 3, with 14 bases in between. Here the CDR3 DNA reads TGCGCCAGCAGCTTGTGGAGCGGCAGGGGCTACGAGCAGTACTTC. Amino acid sequence: CASSLWSGRGYEQYF.

The rearrangement joins TRBV29-1 to TRBJ1-1, with TRBD1 as a possible D gene (6 bases). With 2 bases removed from V and 11 bases from J, the gap between germline ends came to 12 bases. Germline lookup yields CDR1 SQVTM and CDR2 ANQGSEA. The CDR3 is 11 amino acids. DNA for the CDR3: TGCAGCGTTGAAAGGGGAGGGGGGGCTTTCTTT. The encoded protein is CSVERGGGAFF.

J is TRBJ1-4 and V is TRBV18; D perhaps matches TRBD1 (6 bases). Trimming removed 5 bases at V and 4 bases at J, with 17 bases between. Germline V CDR1 and CDR2: KGHSH, LQKENI. This CDR3 region has 16 residues. CDR3 DNA sequence: TGTGCCAGCTCATCCACGCCCGGACAGCTTAATGAAAAACTGTTTTTT. This sequence encodes CASSSTPGQLNEKLFF.

This clone was recorded once. J is TRBJ2-6 and V is TRBV13, with D tentatively TRBD1 (5 bases). CDR3 length: 15 residues. Trimming stripped 8 bases from V and 0 bases from J, with 11 bases between. Germline CDR1 is PRHDT and CDR2 is FYEKMQ (reference sequence). In nucleotides, the CDR3 is TGTGCCAGCCAGGGCTCCAACTCTGGGGCCAACGTCCTGACTTTC. As protein: CASQGSNSGANVLTF.

The chain recombines TRBV21-1 with TRBJ2-2; TRBD1, the table's D call, lacks a check against the DNA. TRBV21-1 is noted as a pseudogene. There are 16 residues in the CDR3. CDR3 region: CASSKDSMKHTGELFF. CDR3 coding DNA: TGTGCCAGCAGCAAAGACAGCATGAAGCACACCGGGGAGCTGTTTTTT.

V is TRBV2 and J is TRBJ2-7; D may be TRBD1 or TRBD2 (5 bases each). The CDR3 has 11 residues. The germline V gene encodes CDR1 SNHLY and CDR2 FYNNEI. Trimming removed 6 bases from V and 4 bases from J, with 7 bases in between. CDR3 bases: TGTGCCAGCAGGGGGGTATACGAGCAGTACTTC. Protein: CASRGVYEQYF.

The chain is built from TRBV18 and TRBJ1-4, with 7 bases matching TRBD1. The germline V gene has CDR1 KGHSH and CDR2 LQKENI. Trimming took 4 bases from V and 0 from J; bases not matched to a gene: 5. The CDR3 contains 16 residues. CDR3 in DNA: TGTGCCAGCTCACAAGGACAGGTTGCAACTAATGAAAAACTGTTTTTT. This translates into CASSQGQVATNEKLFF.

The rearrangement joins TRBV5-5 to TRBJ2-5, with unresolved D. The CDR3 consists of 17 residues. Germline V CDR1 and CDR2: SGHKS, YYEKEE (reference sequence). The V end was cut by 0 bases, the J end by 2 bases, with 17 bases between. Here the CDR3 DNA reads TGTGCCAGCAGCTTGGCGATGGGCGCAGTAGGTCAAGAGACCCAGTACTTC. The encoded protein is CASSLAMGAVGQETQYF.

This clone was counted between two and nine times. The chain uses TRBV4-2 and TRBJ1-2, with D possibly matching TRBD1 (6 bases). This CDR3 region has 15 residues. Germline loops: CDR1 LGHNA, CDR2 YNFKEQ. V shed 0 bases and J shed 5 bases, with 13 bases lying between them. CDR3 sequence (DNA): TGTGCCAGCAGCCAAGATGGGGGGGCGCGGTATGGCTACACCTTC. It specifies CASSQDGGARYGYTF.

Details on this clone: Other nucleotide sequences from this sample produce the same CDR3. The V and J genes are TRBV11-2 and TRBJ1-2, with TRBD1 identical over 8 bases. V lost 5 bases to trimming and J lost 4 bases; unmatched junction nucleotides: 3. Germline V gene lookup returns CDR1 SGHAT and CDR2 FQNNGV. The CDR3 has 13 residues. The CDR3 sequence: CASSPGQGYGYTF. For the CDR3, the DNA is TGTGCCAGCAGCCCCGGACAGGGCTATGGCTACACCTTC.

CDR3 DNA: TGCGCCAGCAGCCAAGAGGCGTTGGAAGGACCGGACGGCTACACCTTC. This gives the protein CASSQEALEGPDGYTF. This chain uses TRBV4-1 with TRBJ1-2; D is unclear. Germline CDR1 MGHRA, CDR2 YSYEKL. The CDR3 extends over 16 amino acids. V lost 0 bases to trimming and J lost 8 bases, with 19 bases between them.

This chain joins TRBV5-1 and TRBJ1-4, with D unresolved. Germline loops: CDR1 SGHRS, CDR2 YFSETQ. The V gene lost 1 base and the J gene lost 3 bases, with 7 bases spanning the gap. The CDR3 totals 14 residues. The CDR3 DNA reads TGCGCCAGCAGCTTGTTGACACCTAATGAAAAACTGTTTTTT. Translated: CASSLLTPNEKLFF.

The chain carries TRBV19 and TRBJ1-1; D not certain. V was shortened by 4 bases and J by 5 bases, with 14 bases between the two germline ends. Germline assignment: CDR1 LNHDA and CDR2 SQIVND (reference sequence). The CDR3 has 14 residues. The CDR3 coding sequence is TGTGCCAGTAGTACCTCGTCTAGAGGTACTGAAGCTTTCTTT. This sequence encodes CASSTSSRGTEAFF.

V usage is TRBV5-1 and J usage is TRBJ1-3, with no clear D. Trimming pared 4 bases from V and 4 bases from J, leaving 21 bases between. The CDR3 is made up of 17 amino acids. Germline-derived CDR1 and CDR2 are SGHRS and YFSETQ. Written as DNA, the CDR3 is TGCGCCAGCAGCCTCCAAAGTCTAGCCAGGACGGGAAACACCATATATTTT. Translated, it gives CASSLQSLARTGNTIYF.